This entry describes one T cell receptor (beta chain). The antigen remains undetermined. Measured with immunoSEQ multiplex PCR; TCRdb has only the in-frame clones, and not every one. The sample lists some 2 million clones, 85% to 95% seen once, with 0.13% in the top ten. The data originate from a study of shared clonotypes between healthy human individuals. Study conclusions and caveats: Rarefaction revealed incomplete sorted-subset sequencing despite large depth. A small donor pool kept down the genetic and exposure-history diversity that was represented.

CDR1 is SGHRS, CDR2 YFSETQ, per germline. Trimming shortened V by 4 bases and J by 1 base, and 14 bases separated the two germline ends. This CDR3 spans 15 amino acids. The sequencing sample was made of naive CD4+ T cells sorted from blood. The subset: CD45RA+ positively selected. This clonotype was sampled from a man younger than 30 in good health. The chain uses TRBV5-1 and TRBJ2-5, with a possible D match to TRBD1 (6 bases). Here the CDR3 reads CASSTNRAAQETQYF. CDR3 coding DNA: TGCGCCAGCAGCACAAACAGGGCCGCCCAAGAGACCCAGTACTTC.